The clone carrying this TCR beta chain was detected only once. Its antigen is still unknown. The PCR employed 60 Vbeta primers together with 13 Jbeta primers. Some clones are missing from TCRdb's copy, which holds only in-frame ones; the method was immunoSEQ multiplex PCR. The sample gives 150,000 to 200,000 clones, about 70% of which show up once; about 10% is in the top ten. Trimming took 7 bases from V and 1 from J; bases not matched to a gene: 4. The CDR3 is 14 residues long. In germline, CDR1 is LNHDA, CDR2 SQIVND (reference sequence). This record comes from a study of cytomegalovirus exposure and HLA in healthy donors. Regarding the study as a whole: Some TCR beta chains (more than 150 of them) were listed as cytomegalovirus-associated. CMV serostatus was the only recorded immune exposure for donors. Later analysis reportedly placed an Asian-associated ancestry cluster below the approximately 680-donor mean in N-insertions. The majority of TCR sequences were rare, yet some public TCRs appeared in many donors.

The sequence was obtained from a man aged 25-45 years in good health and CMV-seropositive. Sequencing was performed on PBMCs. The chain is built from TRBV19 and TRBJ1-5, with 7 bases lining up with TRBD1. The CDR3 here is CASKDRLSNQPQHF. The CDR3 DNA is TGTGCCAGTAAGGACAGGCTAAGCAATCAGCCCCAGCATTTT.